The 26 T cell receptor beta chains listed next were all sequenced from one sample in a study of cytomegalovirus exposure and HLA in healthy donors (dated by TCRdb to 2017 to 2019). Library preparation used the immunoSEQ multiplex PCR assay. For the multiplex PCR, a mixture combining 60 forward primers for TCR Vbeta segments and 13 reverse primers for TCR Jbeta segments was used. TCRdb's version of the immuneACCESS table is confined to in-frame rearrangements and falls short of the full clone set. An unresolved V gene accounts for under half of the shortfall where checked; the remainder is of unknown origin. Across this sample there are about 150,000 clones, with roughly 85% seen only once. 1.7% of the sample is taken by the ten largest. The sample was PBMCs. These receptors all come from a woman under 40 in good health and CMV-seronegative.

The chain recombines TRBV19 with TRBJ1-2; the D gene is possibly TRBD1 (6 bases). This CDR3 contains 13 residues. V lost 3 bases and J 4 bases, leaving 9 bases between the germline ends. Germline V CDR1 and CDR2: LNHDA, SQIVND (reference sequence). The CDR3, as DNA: TGTGCCAGTAGTATGGGGGCCCCCTATGGCTACACCTTC. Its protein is CASSMGAPYGYTF.

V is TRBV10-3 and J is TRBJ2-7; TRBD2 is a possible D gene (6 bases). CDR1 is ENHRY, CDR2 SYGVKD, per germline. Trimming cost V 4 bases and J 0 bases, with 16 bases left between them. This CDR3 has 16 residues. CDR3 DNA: TGTGCCATCAGTGGCCTTAGAGGCGGGGACTCCTACGAGCAGTACTTC. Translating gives CAISGLRGGDSYEQYF.

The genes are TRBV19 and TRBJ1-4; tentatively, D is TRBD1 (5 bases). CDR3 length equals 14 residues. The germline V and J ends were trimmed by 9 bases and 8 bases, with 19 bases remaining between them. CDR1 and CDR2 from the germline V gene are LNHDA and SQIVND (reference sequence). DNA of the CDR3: TGTGCCAGCACTTTCGGGACCCGGGGGGAAAAACTGTTTTTT. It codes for CASTFGTRGEKLFF. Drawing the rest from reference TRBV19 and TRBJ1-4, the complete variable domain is DGGITQSPKYLFRKEGQNVTLSCEQNLNHDAMYWYRQDPGQGLRLIYYSQIVNDFQKGDIAEGYSVSREKKESFPLTVTSAQKNPTAFYLCASTFGTRGEKLFFGSGTQLSVL.

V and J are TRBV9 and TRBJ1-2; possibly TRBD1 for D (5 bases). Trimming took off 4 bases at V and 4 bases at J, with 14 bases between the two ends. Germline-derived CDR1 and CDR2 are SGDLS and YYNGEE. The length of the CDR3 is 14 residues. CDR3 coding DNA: TGTGCCAGCAGCCCCCAGGGCAGCCGCTATGGCTACACCTTC. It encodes CASSPQGSRYGYTF.

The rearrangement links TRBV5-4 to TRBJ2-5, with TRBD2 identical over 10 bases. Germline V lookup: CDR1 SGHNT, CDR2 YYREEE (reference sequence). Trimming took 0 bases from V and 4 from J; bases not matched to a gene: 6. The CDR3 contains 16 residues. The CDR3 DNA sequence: TGTGCCAGCAGCTTGGAGCGGGGGGGTGGGCGAGAGACCCAGTACTTC. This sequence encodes CASSLERGGGRETQYF.

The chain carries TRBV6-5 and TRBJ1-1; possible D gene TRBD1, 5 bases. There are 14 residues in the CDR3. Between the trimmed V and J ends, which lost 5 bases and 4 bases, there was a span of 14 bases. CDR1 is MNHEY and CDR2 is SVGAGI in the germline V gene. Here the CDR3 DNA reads TGTGCCAGCAGTGTCTACGGTCAGGGCACTGAAGCTTTCTTT. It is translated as CASSVYGQGTEAFF.

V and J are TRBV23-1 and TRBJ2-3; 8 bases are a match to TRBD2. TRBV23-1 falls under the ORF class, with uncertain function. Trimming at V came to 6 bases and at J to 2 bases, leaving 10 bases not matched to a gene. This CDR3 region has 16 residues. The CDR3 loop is CASSGGGHLFTDTQYF. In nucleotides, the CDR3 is TGCGCCAGCAGCGGCGGGGGGCATCTTTTCACAGATACGCAGTATTTT.

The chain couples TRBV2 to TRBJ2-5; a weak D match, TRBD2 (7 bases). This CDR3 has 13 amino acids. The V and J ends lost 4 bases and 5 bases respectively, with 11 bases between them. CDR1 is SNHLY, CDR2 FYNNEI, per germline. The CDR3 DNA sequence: TGTGCCAGCAGTGTACAGGGAGGGGAGACCCAGTACTTC. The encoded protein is CASSVQGGETQYF.

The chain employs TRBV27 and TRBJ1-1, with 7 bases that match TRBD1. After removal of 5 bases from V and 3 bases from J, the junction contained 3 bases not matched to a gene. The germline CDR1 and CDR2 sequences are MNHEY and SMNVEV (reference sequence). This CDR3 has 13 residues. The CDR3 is CASSETGDTEAFF. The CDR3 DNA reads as TGTGCCAGCAGTGAAACAGGGGACACTGAAGCTTTCTTT.

Here the CDR3 reads CASSDAGEDTEAFF. The CDR3 DNA reads as TGTGCCAGCAGTGATGCGGGAGAGGACACTGAAGCTTTCTTT. The gene calls are TRBV2 and TRBJ1-1, with no clear D. From germline, CDR1 is SNHLY and CDR2 FYNNEI. This CDR3 spans 14 amino acids. V was trimmed by 3 bases and J by 3 bases, leaving 11 bases between them.

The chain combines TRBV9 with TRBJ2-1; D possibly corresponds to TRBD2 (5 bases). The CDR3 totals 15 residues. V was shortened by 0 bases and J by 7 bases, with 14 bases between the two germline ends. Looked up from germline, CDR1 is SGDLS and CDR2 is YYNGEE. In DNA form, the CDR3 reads TGTGCCAGCAGCGTAGGTTCGAGGGCGCCGAATGAGCAGTTCTTC. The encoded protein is CASSVGSRAPNEQFF. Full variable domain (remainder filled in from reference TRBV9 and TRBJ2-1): DSGVTQTPKHLITATGQRVTLRCSPRSGDLSVYWYQQSLDQGLQFLIQYYNGEERAKGNILERFSAQQFPDLHSELNLSSLELGDSALYFCASSVGSRAPNEQFFGPGTRLTVL.

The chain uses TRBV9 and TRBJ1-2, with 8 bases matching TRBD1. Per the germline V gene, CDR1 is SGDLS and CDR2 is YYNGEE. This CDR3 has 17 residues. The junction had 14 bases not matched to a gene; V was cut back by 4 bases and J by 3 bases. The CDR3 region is CASSPQIGAQGDYGYTF. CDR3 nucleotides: TGTGCCAGCAGCCCTCAGATAGGGGCACAGGGGGACTATGGCTACACCTTC.

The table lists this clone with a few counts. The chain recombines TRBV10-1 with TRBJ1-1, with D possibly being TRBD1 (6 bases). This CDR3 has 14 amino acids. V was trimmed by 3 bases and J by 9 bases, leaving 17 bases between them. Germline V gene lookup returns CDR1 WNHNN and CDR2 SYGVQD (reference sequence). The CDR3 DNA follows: TGCGCCAGCAGTGATCGGGACACCCCTTGGAAAGCTTTCTTT. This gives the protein CASSDRDTPWKAFF.

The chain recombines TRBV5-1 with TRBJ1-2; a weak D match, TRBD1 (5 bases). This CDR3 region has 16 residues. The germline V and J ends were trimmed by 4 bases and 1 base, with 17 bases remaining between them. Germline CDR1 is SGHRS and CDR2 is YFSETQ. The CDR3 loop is CASSTWQGSGNYGYTF. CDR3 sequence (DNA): TGCGCCAGCAGCACTTGGCAGGGATCGGGTAACTATGGCTACACCTTC.

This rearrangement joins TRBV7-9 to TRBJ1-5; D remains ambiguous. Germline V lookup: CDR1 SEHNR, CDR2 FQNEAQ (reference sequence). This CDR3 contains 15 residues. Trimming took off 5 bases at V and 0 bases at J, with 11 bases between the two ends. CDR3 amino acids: CASSPSFYSNQPQHF. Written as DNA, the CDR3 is TGTGCCAGCAGCCCTTCTTTTTATAGCAATCAGCCCCAGCATTTT.

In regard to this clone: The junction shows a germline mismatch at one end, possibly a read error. The CDR3 loop is CTSSPAVGRRGYGYTF. DNA for the CDR3: TGTACCAGCAGTCCAGCTGTGGGGAGGAGGGGCTATGGCTACACCTTC. The genes are TRBV27 and TRBJ1-2; a weak D match, TRBD1 (5 bases). Germline values: CDR1 MNHEY, CDR2 SMNVEV (reference sequence). This CDR3 contains 16 residues.

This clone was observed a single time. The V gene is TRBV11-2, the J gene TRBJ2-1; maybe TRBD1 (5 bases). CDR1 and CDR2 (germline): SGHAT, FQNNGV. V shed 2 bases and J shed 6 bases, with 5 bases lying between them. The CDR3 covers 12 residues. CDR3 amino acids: CASSLQGNEQFF. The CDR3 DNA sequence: TGTGCCAGCAGCTTACAGGGCAATGAGCAGTTCTTC.

CDR3 DNA: TGCAGCGTTGGTTCAGCTAACTATGGCTACACCTTC. This sequence encodes CSVGSANYGYTF. The chain employs TRBV29-1 and TRBJ1-2; D is ambiguous. Trimming shortened V by 4 bases and J by 0 bases, and 6 bases separated the two germline ends. This CDR3 is built from 12 residues. CDR1 is SQVTM and CDR2 is ANQGSEA in the germline V gene.

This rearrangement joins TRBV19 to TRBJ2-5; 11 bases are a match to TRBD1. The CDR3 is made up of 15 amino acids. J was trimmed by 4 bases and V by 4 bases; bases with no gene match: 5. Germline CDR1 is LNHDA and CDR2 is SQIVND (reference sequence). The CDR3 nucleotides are TGTGCCAGTAGTACGGGGGGGACAGGGGGAGAGACCCAGTACTTC. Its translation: CASSTGGTGGETQYF.

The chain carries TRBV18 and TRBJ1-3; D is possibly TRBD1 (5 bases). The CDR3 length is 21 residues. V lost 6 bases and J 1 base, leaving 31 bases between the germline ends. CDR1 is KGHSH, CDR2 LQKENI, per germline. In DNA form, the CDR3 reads TGTGCCAGCTCCTCACCCCAGGGTACGTCGGAGCCACGGACGTCTGGAAACACCATATATTTT. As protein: CASSSPQGTSEPRTSGNTIYF.

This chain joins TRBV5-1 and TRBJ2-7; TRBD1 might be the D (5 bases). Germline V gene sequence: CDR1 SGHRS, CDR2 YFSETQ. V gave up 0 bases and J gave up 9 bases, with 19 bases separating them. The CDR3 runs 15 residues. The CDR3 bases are TGCGCCAGCAGCTTGGGAGCAGGGATAGTCACTGGGCAGTACTTC. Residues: CASSLGAGIVTGQYF.

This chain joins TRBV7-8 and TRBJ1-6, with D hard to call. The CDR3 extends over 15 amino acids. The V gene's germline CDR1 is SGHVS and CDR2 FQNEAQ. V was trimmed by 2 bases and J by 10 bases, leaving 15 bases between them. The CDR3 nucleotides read TGTGCCAGCAGCTTATCGCAGGCCAGAGGGTCACCCCTCCACTTT. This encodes CASSLSQARGSPLHF.

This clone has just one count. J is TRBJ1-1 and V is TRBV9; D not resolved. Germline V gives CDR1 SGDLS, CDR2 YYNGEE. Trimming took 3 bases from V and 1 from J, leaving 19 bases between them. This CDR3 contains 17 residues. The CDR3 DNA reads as TGTGCCAGCAGCGGTGCGCCCCTGACATTGGAGAACACTGAAGCTTTCTTT. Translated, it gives CASSGAPLTLENTEAFF.

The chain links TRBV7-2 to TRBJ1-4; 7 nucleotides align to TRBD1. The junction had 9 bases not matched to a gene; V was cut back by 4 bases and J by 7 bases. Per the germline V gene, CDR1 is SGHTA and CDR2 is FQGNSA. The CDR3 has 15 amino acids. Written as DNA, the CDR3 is TGTGCCAGCAGCTCTCAGGGGGGCTCAGGTGAAAAACTGTTTTTT. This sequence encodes CASSSQGGSGEKLFF.

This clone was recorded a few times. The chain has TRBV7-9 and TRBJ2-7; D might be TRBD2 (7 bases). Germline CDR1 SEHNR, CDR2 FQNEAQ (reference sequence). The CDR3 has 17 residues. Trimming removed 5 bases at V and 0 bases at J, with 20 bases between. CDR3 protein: CASSPGGEGLSSYEQYF. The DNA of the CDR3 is TGTGCCAGCAGCCCGGGGGGCGAAGGCCTAAGCTCCTACGAGCAGTACTTC. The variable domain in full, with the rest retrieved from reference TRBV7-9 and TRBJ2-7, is DTGVSQNPRHKITKRGQNVTFRCDPISEHNRLYWYRQTLGQGPEFLTYFQNEAQLEKSRLLSDRFSAERPKGSFSTLEIQRTEQGDSAMYLCASSPGGEGLSSYEQYFGPGTRLTVT.

The CDR3 loop reads CASSIFDRENEKLFF. As DNA, the CDR3 is TGTGCCAGCAGCATATTCGACAGAGAGAATGAAAAACTGTTTTTT. The J gene is TRBJ1-4, the V gene TRBV7-2; maybe TRBD1 (5 bases). V gave up 5 bases and J gave up 5 bases, with 15 bases separating them. CDR3 length: 15 amino acids. Germline-derived CDR1 and CDR2 are SGHTA and FQGNSA. The full variable domain, with the rest looked up from reference TRBV7-2 and TRBJ1-4, is GAGVSQSPSNKVTEKGKDVELRCDPISGHTALYWYRQSLGQGLEFLIYFQGNSAPDKSGLPSDRFSAERTGGSVSTLTIQRTQQEDSAVYLCASSIFDRENEKLFFGSGTQLSVL.